One and the same sample provided the 6 T cell receptor beta chains below, sequenced in a study of cytomegalovirus exposure and HLA in healthy donors. PCR was performed using 60 Vbeta and 13 Jbeta primers. Only in-frame clones appear in the TCRdb table, and some are missing; sequencing was by immunoSEQ multiplex PCR. The sample shows roughly 180,000 clones, approximately 80% of them seen only once. Sequenced sample: PBMCs. Receptor source: a woman younger than 30 in good health and CMV-seronegative.

CDR3 sequence (DNA): TGTGCCAGCAGCGCGATGTCCGGGGGATACCTCGATACGCAGTATTTT. Amino acid sequence: CASSAMSGGYLDTQYF. The genes are TRBV4-2 and TRBJ2-3; weak D call: TRBD2 (6 bases). CDR1 and CDR2 (germline): LGHNA, YNFKEQ. The V and J ends lost 5 bases and 6 bases respectively, with 21 bases between them. This CDR3 has 16 residues.

CDR3 residues: CASRTGLYEQYF. The CDR3 bases are TGTGCCAGCAGGACAGGCCTCTACGAGCAGTACTTC. The V gene is TRBV28, the J gene TRBJ2-5, with D perhaps matching TRBD1 (6 bases). Matching the DNA end better, TRBJ2-7 makes the J call doubtful. Germline lookup yields CDR1 MDHEN and CDR2 SYDVKM. This CDR3 spans 12 amino acids.

Here the CDR3 reads CASSRGTADQPQHF. CDR3 nucleotide sequence: TGTGCCAGCAGTCGCGGGACAGCTGATCAGCCCCAGCATTTT. This rearrangement joins TRBV2 to TRBJ1-5; TRBD1 matches at 7 bases. This CDR3 comprises 14 residues. Trimming took 5 bases from V and 5 from J; bases not matched to a gene: 6. CDR1 SNHLY and CDR2 FYNNEI come from the germline V gene.

The chain joins TRBV25-1 to TRBJ1-1; TRBD1 is a possible D gene (6 bases). This CDR3 spans 13 amino acids. V was trimmed by 8 bases and J by 5 bases, leaving 15 bases between them. CDR1 is MGHDK, CDR2 SYGVNS, per germline. CDR3 bases: TGTGCCAGCGCAGGGGCAGAGGGAACTGAAGCTTTCTTT. Its protein product is CASAGAEGTEAFF.

This clone was counted once. The chain carries TRBV19 and TRBJ1-5, with 7 positions matching TRBD1. V was pared by 4 bases and J by 1 base, with 7 bases of the junction left unmatched. This CDR3 is 16 amino acids long. In germline, CDR1 is LNHDA, CDR2 SQIVND (reference sequence). Here the CDR3 reads CASSNFPRGSNQPQHF. For the CDR3, the DNA is TGTGCCAGTAGTAACTTCCCCAGGGGGAGCAATCAGCCCCAGCATTTT.

The V call is TRBV5-8, the J call TRBJ2-7; maybe TRBD2 (5 bases). The germline V gene encodes CDR1 SGHTS and CDR2 YDEGEE. V was trimmed by 4 bases and J by 3 bases, leaving 11 bases between them. This CDR3 is 13 amino acids long. The CDR3 loop is CASSRTGVYEQYF. The CDR3 DNA reads as TGTGCCAGCAGCCGGACTGGGGTCTACGAGCAGTACTTC.